The T cell receptor (beta chain) under discussion was sequenced for a study of blood T cells in healthy people across ages. The draw of peripheral blood yielded approximately 10 milliliters from each donor. Through a sample-barcoded 5' primer and a J-beta primer mix, a second PCR was run for roughly 6 to 12 cycles. The authors tagged each cDNA molecule using a template-switch adaptor with 12 random nucleotides. Each CDR3 protein is one row after TCRdb ran MiXCR on the 5' RACE reads. The sample lists roughly 800,000 distinct CDR3 sequences; about a quarter were seen once. V gave up 2 bases and J gave up 9 bases, with 8 bases separating them. The CDR3 consists of 12 residues. Germline V CDR1 and CDR2: MNHEY, SVGAGI. These data were also filed under a second study, of T cells of mothers and their children. From that paper: Three healthy Caucasian mothers, along with their six children, were the donors. No T cell clones of persistent microchimeric origin were detected.

Sequencing was done on a sample of blood. The TCR originated in a boy between 5 and 17 years old in good health. The J gene is TRBJ2-4, the V gene TRBV6-5; D is possibly TRBD2 (5 bases). CDR3 nucleotides: TGTGCCAGCAGTTACAACGGGGTCATTCAGTACTTC. Encoded protein: CASSYNGVIQYF.